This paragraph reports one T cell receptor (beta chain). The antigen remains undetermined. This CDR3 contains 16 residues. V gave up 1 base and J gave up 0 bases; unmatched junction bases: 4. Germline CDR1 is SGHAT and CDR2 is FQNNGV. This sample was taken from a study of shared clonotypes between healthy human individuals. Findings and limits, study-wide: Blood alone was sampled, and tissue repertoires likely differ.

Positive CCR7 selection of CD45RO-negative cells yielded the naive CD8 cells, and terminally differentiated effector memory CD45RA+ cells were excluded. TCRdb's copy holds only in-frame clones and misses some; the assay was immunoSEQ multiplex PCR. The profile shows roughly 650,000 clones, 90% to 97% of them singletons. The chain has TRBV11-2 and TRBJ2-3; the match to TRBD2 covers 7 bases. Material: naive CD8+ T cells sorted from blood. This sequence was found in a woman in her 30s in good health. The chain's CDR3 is CASSLVSSGSTDTQYF. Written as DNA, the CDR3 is TGTGCCAGCAGCTTAGTTAGTAGCGGGAGCACAGATACGCAGTATTTT.